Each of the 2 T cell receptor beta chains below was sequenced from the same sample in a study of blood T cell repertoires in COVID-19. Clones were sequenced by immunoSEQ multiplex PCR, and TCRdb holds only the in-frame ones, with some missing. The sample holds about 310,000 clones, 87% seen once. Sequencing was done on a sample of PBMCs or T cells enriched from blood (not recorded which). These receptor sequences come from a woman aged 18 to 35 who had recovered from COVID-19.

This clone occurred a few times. CDR3 sequence reads: CASSEGTEYGYTF. Written as DNA, the CDR3 is TGTGCCAGCAGTGAGGGGACAGAATATGGCTACACCTTC. V is TRBV2 and J is TRBJ1-2; 7 positions match TRBD1. CDR1 and CDR2 (germline): SNHLY, FYNNEI. V shed 3 bases, J shed 5 bases, and the junction held 3 bases outside the gene matches. The CDR3 is made up of 13 amino acids.

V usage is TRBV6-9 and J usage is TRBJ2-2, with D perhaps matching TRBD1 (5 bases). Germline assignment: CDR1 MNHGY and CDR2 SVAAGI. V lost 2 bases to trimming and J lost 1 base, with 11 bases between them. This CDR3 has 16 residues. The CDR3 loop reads CASSYEGQGNTGELFF. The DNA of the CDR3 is TGTGCCAGCAGTTATGAAGGACAAGGGAACACCGGGGAGCTGTTTTTT.